A single sample is the source of the 10 T cell receptor beta chains below, sequenced in a study of OX40 agonist ivuxolimab in advanced cancers. The assay was immunoSEQ multiplex PCR, and TCRdb's table has in-frame clones only and misses some. The table lists tens of thousands of clones, about 85% of them singletons. The sample consisted of CD4+ or CD8+ T cells sorted from blood, taken in a trial of the OX40 agonist ivuxolimab. The receptors were gathered from an adult with an advanced solid tumor such as melanoma, head and neck, liver or kidney cancer.

In regard to this clone: One junction end disagrees with the germline gene, perhaps due to a read error. The chain couples TRBV6-6 to TRBJ2-7, with D perhaps TRBD1 (5 bases). The CDR3 extends over 13 amino acids. CDR1 MNHNY and CDR2 SVGAGI come from the germline V gene (reference sequence). The CDR3 spells CASSRQGSDEQYF. In DNA form, the CDR3 reads TGTGCCAGCAGTCGGCAGGGCTCCGACGAGCAGTACTTC.

The chain joins TRBV4-2 to TRBJ2-7; 10 nucleotides align to TRBD2. CDR1 and CDR2 (germline): LGHNA, YNFKEQ. With 1 base clipped from V and 2 bases from J, the junction kept 8 bases outside the gene matches. The CDR3 totals 17 residues. In nucleotides, the CDR3 is TGTGCCAGCAGCCAAGCTGCTAGCGGGGGACGCACCTACGAGCAGTACTTC. It codes for CASSQAASGGRTYEQYF.

This sequence joins TRBV11-3 and TRBJ2-1, with a possible D match to TRBD2 (6 bases). Trimming stripped 0 bases from V and 7 bases from J, with 10 bases between. Germline CDR1 is SGHNT and CDR2 is YENEEA. The CDR3 is 14 residues long. The CDR3 DNA reads TGTGCCAGCAGCTTAGATTTTGGGGGGAATGAGCAGTTCTTC. Translating gives CASSLDFGGNEQFF. Full variable domain (missing parts from reference TRBV11-3 and TRBJ2-1): EAGVVQSPRYKIIEKKQPVAFWCNPISGHNTLYWYLQNLGQGPELLIRYENEEAVDDSQLPKDRFSAERLKGVDSTLKIQPAELGDSAVYLCASSLDFGGNEQFFGPGTRLTVL.

V gene TRBV10-1 combines with J gene TRBJ2-5; D remains unclear. Germline V gene sequence: CDR1 WNHNN, CDR2 SYGVQD (reference sequence). V was cut by 3 bases and J by 4 bases, with 3 bases left in between. The length of the CDR3 is 11 residues. This chain's CDR3 is CASSDRETQYF. As DNA, the CDR3 is TGCGCCAGCAGTGATAGAGAGACCCAGTACTTC.

A single count supports this clone. The chain recombines TRBV5-1 with TRBJ2-3; no clear D gene. The CDR3 extends over 15 amino acids. Germline CDR1 SGHRS, CDR2 YFSETQ. Trimming removed 0 bases from V and 0 bases from J, with 8 bases in between. CDR3 residues: CASSLGVVSTDTQYF. CDR3 DNA: TGCGCCAGCAGCTTGGGCGTAGTCAGCACAGATACGCAGTATTTT.

Only a few counts were recorded for this clone. The rearrangement joins TRBV10-3 to TRBJ1-2; D is uncertain. Germline V gene data show CDR1 as ENHRY and CDR2 as SYGVKD. V lost 0 bases and J 4 bases, leaving 12 bases between the germline ends. This CDR3 comprises 15 residues. Here the CDR3 reads CAISESGRSGYGYTF. CDR3 DNA sequence: TGTGCCATCAGTGAGTCTGGCAGGTCTGGCTATGGCTACACCTTC.

The chain has TRBV28 and TRBJ1-2; 10 bases line up with TRBD1. The CDR3 is made up of 15 amino acids. V shed 9 bases, J shed 3 bases, and the junction held 10 bases outside the gene matches. Germline assignment: CDR1 MDHEN and CDR2 SYDVKM. The CDR3 nucleotides are TGTGCCAGTACCCAGACCGGGACAGGGGACTATGGCTACACCTTC. Encoded protein: CASTQTGTGDYGYTF.

The gene calls are TRBV11-2 and TRBJ1-2; tentative D call: TRBD1 (5 bases). CDR3 size: 18 residues. V lost 5 bases to trimming and J lost 8 bases, with 30 bases between them. Germline CDR1 is SGHAT and CDR2 is FQNNGV. CDR3 coding DNA: TGTGCCAGCAGCCCCCGAAAGGAGTCGCAGGGAATATGCGGCGGCTACACCTTC. Translated: CASSPRKESQGICGGYTF.

The chain is built from TRBV6-4 and TRBJ1-2, with D hard to call. The V gene lost 3 bases and the J gene lost 6 bases, with 8 bases spanning the gap. CDR1 and CDR2 (germline): MRHNA, SNTAGT. This CDR3 is 12 amino acids long. DNA for the CDR3: TGTGCCAGCAGTGAGAGCAGAGATGGCTACACCTTC. It yields the protein CASSESRDGYTF.

This clone was seen just once. The chain is built from TRBV6-6 and TRBJ1-6; tentative D call: TRBD1 (5 bases). V lost 6 bases and J 6 bases, leaving 15 bases between the germline ends. The CDR3 has 15 amino acids. Germline V CDR1 and CDR2: MNHNY, SVGAGI (reference sequence). CDR3 amino acids: CASSLPQGTNSPLHF. In DNA, the CDR3 is TGTGCCAGCAGCCTTCCGCAGGGAACTAATTCACCCCTCCACTTT.